Sequencing of this TCR beta chain was carried out in a study of blood T cell repertoires in COVID-19. The trim removed 0 bases at V and 7 bases at J, leaving 11 bases unmatched. Germline assignment: CDR1 SGDLS and CDR2 YYNGEE. CDR3 length: 17 amino acids. Method: immunoSEQ multiplex PCR; TCRdb's copy keeps in-frame clones and lacks some. The table shows about 91,000 clones, with about 91% occurring only once. The V and J genes are TRBV9 and TRBJ1-4; 8 nucleotides match TRBD1. The TCR originated in a woman in her 70s with acute or convalescent COVID-19. Sequences were obtained from peripheral blood. DNA for the CDR3: TGTGCCAGCAGCGTAGATATGGACAGGGTTGGTGCTGAAAAACTGTTTTTT. It translates to CASSVDMDRVGAEKLFF.